This T cell receptor (beta chain) derives from a study of blood T cell repertoires in COVID-19. Study summary: From the United States, Italy and Spain came samples of acute and convalescent COVID-19. T cells, B-cell-depleted T cells, or PBMCs provided the cDNA or gDNA that served as material.

Allocation to cohorts depended on clinical history reported by the participants. Sequenced by immunoSEQ multiplex PCR; TCRdb stores in-frame clones only, minus some. The table has roughly 290,000 clones, 80% to 90% seen once. CDR1 is LNHDA and CDR2 is SQIVND in the germline V gene (reference sequence). This CDR3 has 14 amino acids. The J segment lost 3 bases and the V segment lost 6 bases, leaving 3 bases of the junction unmatched. Sequencing was carried out using PBMCs or T cells enriched from blood (not recorded which). The clonotype was recovered from a woman aged 30 to 39 who had recovered from COVID-19. The chain links TRBV19 to TRBJ1-5; 9 nucleotides align to TRBD1. The CDR3, as DNA: TGTGCCAGTAGCCGGACAGGGGACAATCAGCCCCAGCATTTT. Translated, it gives CASSRTGDNQPQHF. The whole variable domain, filled in from reference TRBV19 and TRBJ1-5, reads DGGITQSPKYLFRKEGQNVTLSCEQNLNHDAMYWYRQDPGQGLRLIYYSQIVNDFQKGDIAEGYSVSREKKESFPLTVTSAQKNPTAFYLCASSRTGDNQPQHFGDGTRLSIL.